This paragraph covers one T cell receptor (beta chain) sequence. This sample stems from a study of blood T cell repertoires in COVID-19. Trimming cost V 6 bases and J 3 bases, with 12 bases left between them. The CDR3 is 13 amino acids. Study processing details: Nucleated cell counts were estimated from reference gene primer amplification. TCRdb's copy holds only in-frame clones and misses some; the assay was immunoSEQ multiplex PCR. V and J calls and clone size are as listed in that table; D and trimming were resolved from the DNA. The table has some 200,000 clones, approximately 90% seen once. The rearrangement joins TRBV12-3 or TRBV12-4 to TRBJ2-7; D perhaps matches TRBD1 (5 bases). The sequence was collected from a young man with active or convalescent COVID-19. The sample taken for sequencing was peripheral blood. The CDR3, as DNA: TGTGCCAGCAGCCCTCACCAGGGCTACGAGCAGTACTTC. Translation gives CASSPHQGYEQYF.